This entry is about one T cell receptor beta chain. Original handling: It was from reference gene primer amplification that nucleated cell counts were estimated. Profiled with immunoSEQ multiplex PCR; TCRdb holds only in-frame clones, not every one. Clone size and the V and J calls come from that table; the DNA yielded D and trimming. The table has approximately 210,000 clones, 65% to 85% seen once. This sample was taken from a study of blood T cell repertoires in COVID-19. Turning to the study itself: T cells, B-cell-depleted T cells, or PBMCs provided the cDNA or gDNA that served as material.

The germline V gene encodes CDR1 SGDLS and CDR2 YYNGEE. This CDR3 is built from 18 residues. The ends were cut back, 3 bases at V and 2 bases at J, with 21 bases in the middle. Source material: PBMCs or T cells enriched from blood (not recorded which). This rearrangement joins TRBV9 to TRBJ1-5, with D possibly being TRBD1 (6 bases). The clonotype was recovered from a man aged 25 to 40 with acute COVID-19. The CDR3 loop is CASSGSTSASGGNQPQHF. DNA of the CDR3: TGTGCCAGCAGCGGATCCACGTCGGCTTCAGGGGGCAATCAGCCCCAGCATTTT.